The 31 T cell receptor beta chains presented below share a single source sample, sequenced in a study of OX40 agonist ivuxolimab in advanced cancers. To prepare the library, the immunoSEQ multiplex PCR assay was applied. In TCRdb, the immuneACCESS table is reduced to in-frame sequences with V and J assigned. These tables do not hold every clone; where another copy was compared, an unresolved V gene accounts for under half, and the others remain unexplained. The table for this sample lists tens of thousands of clones; around 84% of them were counted only once. 4% to 6% of the sample rests with the top ten. The material sequenced was CD4+ or CD8+ T cells sorted from blood, taken in a trial of the OX40 agonist ivuxolimab. These TCRs come from an adult with an advanced solid tumor such as melanoma, head and neck, liver or kidney cancer.

This clone showed up just a few times. The chain combines TRBV7-7 with TRBJ2-5, with D uncertain. The germline gives CDR1 SSHAT, CDR2 FNYEAQ (reference sequence). This CDR3 region has 11 residues. CDR3 sequence (DNA): TGTGCTATCCTTGTAGAGGAGACCCAGTACTTC. This sequence encodes CAILVEETQYF.

The V call is TRBV19, the J call TRBJ2-7, with TRBD2 matching over 13 bases. The CDR3 is made up of 18 amino acids. Germline V lookup: CDR1 LNHDA, CDR2 SQIVND (reference sequence). Germline trimming cut 2 bases from V and 5 bases from J; bases unmatched to any gene: 12. The chain's CDR3 is CASSIPGLAGAGVDEQYF. The CDR3 DNA reads as TGTGCCAGTAGTATACCTGGACTAGCGGGAGCTGGGGTGGACGAGCAGTACTTC.

J is TRBJ2-1 and V is TRBV11-3; 8 bases are shared with TRBD2. The CDR3 is 15 amino acids. V dropped 6 bases and J dropped 0; count of bases not matched to a gene: 4. Germline V gene lookup returns CDR1 SGHNT and CDR2 YENEEA. The CDR3 spells CASSPSGSSYNEQFF. CDR3 in DNA: TGTGCCAGCAGTCCGAGCGGGAGCTCCTACAATGAGCAGTTCTTC.

This clone appeared a few times. The rearrangement joins TRBV6-5 to TRBJ2-5; D not resolved. This CDR3 region has 14 residues. Germline CDR1 and CDR2: MNHEY and SVGAGI. V was trimmed by 6 bases and J by 4 bases, leaving 15 bases between them. The CDR3 region has the DNA TGTGCCAGCAGCCCAGCAGATAGTCCAGAGACCCAGTACTTC. It specifies CASSPADSPETQYF.

The chain employs TRBV4-2 and TRBJ2-1; D remains ambiguous. The V gene lost 6 bases and the J gene lost 0 bases, with 9 bases spanning the gap. The length of the CDR3 is 14 residues. CDR1 is LGHNA, CDR2 YNFKEQ, per germline. CDR3 sequence: CASSSYRSYNEQFF. For the CDR3, the DNA is TGTGCCAGCAGTTCCTACCGCTCCTACAATGAGCAGTTCTTC.

This chain uses TRBV27 with TRBJ2-5; D perhaps matches TRBD2 (6 bases). The germline V gene has CDR1 MNHEY and CDR2 SMNVEV (reference sequence). V was trimmed by 6 bases and J by 7 bases, leaving 15 bases between them. CDR3 length: 13 amino acids. The CDR3 sequence is CASSGSPRGTQYF. In nucleotides, the CDR3 is TGTGCCAGCAGCGGGAGCCCACGAGGGACCCAGTACTTC.

V is TRBV11-3 and J is TRBJ2-5; 11 nucleotides align to TRBD1. The CDR3 length is 17 residues. Trimming at V came to 5 bases and at J to 5 bases, leaving 13 bases not matched to a gene. Germline CDR1 is SGHNT and CDR2 is YENEEA. The chain's CDR3 is CASSRRTGGREVETQYF. The DNA for the CDR3 is TGTGCCAGCAGCCGAAGGACAGGGGGCAGGGAAGTGGAGACCCAGTACTTC.

This chain joins TRBV21-1 and TRBJ1-4; TRBD1, the table's D call, lacks a check against the DNA. TRBV21-1 is assigned pseudogene status. CDR3 length equals 18 residues. The CDR3 here is CASSKDRVMVSTNEKLFF. For the CDR3, the DNA is TGTGCCAGCAGCAAGGACAGGGTAATGGTTTCAACTAATGAAAAACTGTTTTTT.

The chain has TRBV5-6 and TRBJ1-2; weak D call: TRBD1 (5 bases). Germline CDR1 reads SGHDT; CDR2 reads YYEEEE. The CDR3 sequence is 15 residues long. V lost 0 bases and J 2 bases, leaving 11 bases between the germline ends. The CDR3 nucleotides are TGTGCCAGCAGCTTGGGGGACGCCCCAAACTATGGCTACACCTTC. Its translation is CASSLGDAPNYGYTF. The full variable domain, with the rest looked up from reference TRBV5-6 and TRBJ1-2, is DAGVTQSPTHLIKTRGQQVTLRCSPKSGHDTVSWYQQALGQGPQFIFQYYEEEERQRGNFPDRFSGHQFPNYSSELNVNALLLGDSALYLCASSLGDAPNYGYTFGSGTRLTVV.

The chain uses TRBV27 and TRBJ2-2; D gene uncertain. This CDR3 region has 13 residues. From germline, CDR1 is MNHEY and CDR2 SMNVEV (reference sequence). Trimming cost V 2 bases and J 7 bases, with 8 bases left between them. CDR3 loop: CASSLRRNGELFF. CDR3 nucleotides: TGTGCCAGCAGTTTACGTAGAAACGGGGAGCTGTTTTTT.

V is TRBV6-5 and J is TRBJ1-4; D may be TRBD1 (5 bases). The V end was cut by 11 bases, the J end by 10 bases, with 17 bases between. Germline V CDR1 and CDR2: MNHEY, SVGAGI. The CDR3 is 12 amino acids. CDR3 sequence reads: CAAGGRDGKLFF. The CDR3 DNA reads as TGTGCCGCGGGGGGGAGAGATGGAAAACTGTTTTTT.

This rearrangement joins TRBV11-3 to TRBJ2-3; D is ambiguous. CDR1 and CDR2 from the germline V gene are SGHNT and YENEEA. The CDR3 has 13 amino acids. V was shortened by 0 bases and J by 10 bases, with 11 bases between the two germline ends. CDR3 in DNA: TGTGCCAGCAGCTTAGATAGGGAAGGTGCGCAGTATTTT. It encodes CASSLDREGAQYF. Drawing the rest from reference TRBV11-3 and TRBJ2-3, the complete variable domain is EAGVVQSPRYKIIEKKQPVAFWCNPISGHNTLYWYLQNLGQGPELLIRYENEEAVDDSQLPKDRFSAERLKGVDSTLKIQPAELGDSAVYLCASSLDREGAQYFGPGTRLTVL.

This clone has just one count. The chain uses TRBV4-2 and TRBJ1-5; D gene uncertain. This CDR3 contains 15 residues. Trimming removed 2 bases from V and 0 bases from J, with 8 bases in between. Germline CDR1 LGHNA, CDR2 YNFKEQ. Written as DNA, the CDR3 is TGTGCCAGCAGCCAAAACTCCAATAGCAATCAGCCCCAGCATTTT. Translating gives CASSQNSNSNQPQHF.

The chain links TRBV14 to TRBJ2-1; TRBD2 is a possible D gene (7 bases). CDR3 length: 15 amino acids. Germline values: CDR1 SGHDN, CDR2 FVKESK. Trimming removed 4 bases from V and 8 bases from J, with 18 bases in between. CDR3 coding DNA: TGTGCCAGCAGCCGGGGGGGCTGGGTCTGGGATGAGCAGTTCTTC. This translates into CASSRGGWVWDEQFF.

Only a few counts were recorded for this clone. The chain couples TRBV6-5 to TRBJ1-2; 8 nucleotides align to TRBD1. J gave up 8 bases and V 6 bases, and 5 bases lay outside the gene matches. From germline, CDR1 is MNHEY and CDR2 SVGAGI. The CDR3 length is 12 residues. The CDR3 loop reads CASSRGQGGYTF. In DNA form, the CDR3 reads TGTGCCAGCAGCCGCGGACAGGGCGGCTACACCTTC.

V usage is TRBV9 and J usage is TRBJ2-7, with a possible D match to TRBD1 (6 bases). V lost 0 bases, J lost 2 bases, and 15 bases lay in between. Looked up from germline, CDR1 is SGDLS and CDR2 is YYNGEE. There are 16 residues in the CDR3. DNA for the CDR3: TGTGCCAGCAGCGTAGGGATGGGGGCTAACCCCTACGAGCAGTACTTC. It encodes CASSVGMGANPYEQYF.

This chain connects TRBV15 to TRBJ1-4; D possibly corresponds to TRBD1 (5 bases). This CDR3 is 18 amino acids long. The germline CDR1 and CDR2 sequences are LNHNV and YYDKDF (reference sequence). Trimming removed 5 bases from V and 11 bases from J, with 30 bases in between. CDR3 nucleotides: TGTGCCACCAGCTGGGGCCTATCCTCCGGGGTCTCGGGGAAGAAACTGTTTTTT. Translated, it gives CATSWGLSSGVSGKKLFF.

This chain uses TRBV30 with TRBJ2-5, with 11 bases that match TRBD2. Germline values: CDR1 GTSNPN, CDR2 SVGIG (reference sequence). J gave up 0 bases and V 2 bases, and 14 bases lay outside the gene matches. The CDR3 is made up of 19 amino acids. For the CDR3, the DNA is TGTGCCTGGAGTCCTAGACCCTTCCTAGCGGGAGGCAACCAAGAGACCCAGTACTTC. It specifies CAWSPRPFLAGGNQETQYF.

This clone has just a few counts. The genes are TRBV6-5 and TRBJ1-2; no reliable D call. V was clipped by 5 bases and J by 7 bases, with 11 bases between them. There are 12 residues in the CDR3. The germline V gene encodes CDR1 MNHEY and CDR2 SVGAGI. The CDR3 protein is CASSPYSGGYTF. CDR3 nucleotides: TGTGCCAGCAGTCCATACTCGGGTGGCTACACCTTC.

V gene TRBV27 combines with J gene TRBJ2-6; TRBD1 aligns across 10 bases. V was pared by 6 bases and J by 9 bases, with 11 bases of the junction left unmatched. Germline lookup yields CDR1 MNHEY and CDR2 SMNVEV (reference sequence). The CDR3 spans 16 residues. The CDR3 sequence: CASSIIWDRGDNVLTF. CDR3 DNA: TGTGCCAGCAGCATCATCTGGGACAGGGGTGACAACGTCCTGACTTTC.

The V call is TRBV30, the J call TRBJ2-7; 10 bases fit TRBD2. CDR1 and CDR2 from the germline V gene are GTSNPN and SVGIG (reference sequence). The CDR3 length is 13 residues. J lost 3 bases, V lost 5 bases, and 4 bases had no gene match. CDR3 DNA: TGTGCCTGGGAGGTAGCGGGAGGCTACGAGCAGTACTTC. Translation gives CAWEVAGGYEQYF.

This chain joins TRBV6-5 and TRBJ1-1; tentatively, D is TRBD1 (5 bases). Between the trimmed V and J ends, which lost 2 bases and 2 bases, there was a span of 15 bases. The CDR3 loop spans 16 amino acids. The V gene's germline CDR1 is MNHEY and CDR2 SVGAGI. CDR3 in amino acids: CASSYDSGLGNTEAFF. Here the CDR3 DNA reads TGTGCCAGCAGTTACGACAGTGGGTTGGGAAACACTGAAGCTTTCTTT.

This clone was recorded a few times. The V call is TRBV7-9, the J call TRBJ2-3; D gene uncertain. The CDR3 covers 13 residues. With 5 bases removed from V and 1 base from J, the gap between germline ends came to 7 bases. CDR1 and CDR2 from the germline V gene are SEHNR and FQNEAQ (reference sequence). CDR3 residues: CASSPQGTDTQYF. The CDR3 DNA reads TGTGCCAGCAGCCCCCAGGGCACAGATACGCAGTATTTT.

The V gene is TRBV30, the J gene TRBJ1-4, with D possibly matching TRBD1 (5 bases). V lost 8 bases to trimming and J lost 5 bases, with 18 bases between them. This CDR3 has 14 amino acids. The V gene's germline CDR1 is GTSNPN and CDR2 SVGIG (reference sequence). The CDR3, as DNA: TGTGCCGGCGCGAGGGACTTCGCCAATGAAAAACTGTTTTTT. Encoded protein: CAGARDFANEKLFF.

The chain is built from TRBV6-5 and TRBJ2-5; no reliable D call. This CDR3 is 15 amino acids long. The germline V gene has CDR1 MNHEY and CDR2 SVGAGI. The V and J ends lost 6 bases and 5 bases respectively, with 19 bases between them. This chain's CDR3 is CASSPLGPSGETQYF. The DNA of the CDR3 is TGTGCCAGCAGCCCCTTAGGTCCTAGTGGGGAGACCCAGTACTTC.

Note on this clone: A junction end diverges from the germline sequence, so it may reflect a read error. This chain links TRBV7-7 with TRBJ2-7, with D possibly matching TRBD1 (7 bases). This CDR3 comprises 16 residues. Per the germline V gene, CDR1 is SSHAT and CDR2 is FNYEAQ (reference sequence). CDR3 in amino acids: CASSPRDSIGCYEQYF. The CDR3 DNA sequence: TGTGCTAGCAGCCCGCGGGACAGTATTGGGTGCTACGAGCAGTACTTC.

The chain carries TRBV19 and TRBJ2-3, with TRBD2 identical over 8 bases. J lost 10 bases, V lost 5 bases, and 8 bases had no gene match. Germline V gene data show CDR1 as LNHDA and CDR2 as SQIVND (reference sequence). This CDR3 is built from 13 residues. CDR3 amino acids: CASSHVGTSSQYF. The DNA of the CDR3 is TGTGCCAGTAGTCACGTGGGGACTAGTTCGCAGTATTTT.

In its sample, this clone was seen once. CDR3: CASSISTSGSLETQYF. The CDR3 region has the DNA TGTGCCAGTAGTATCTCGACTAGCGGGAGTCTGGAGACCCAGTACTTC. This chain links TRBV19 with TRBJ2-5; 12 nucleotides line up with TRBD2. The CDR3 totals 16 residues. The J segment lost 5 bases and the V segment lost 3 bases, leaving 7 bases of the junction unmatched. Germline V gene data show CDR1 as LNHDA and CDR2 as SQIVND (reference sequence).

As for this clone: The same CDR3 arises from other DNA sequences in this sample as well. V usage is TRBV9 and J usage is TRBJ1-5; D not resolved. This CDR3 is 15 amino acids long. Per the germline V gene, CDR1 is SGDLS and CDR2 is YYNGEE. V dropped 0 bases and J dropped 0 bases, with 7 bases sitting between them. The CDR3 reads CASSVGADSNQPQHF. CDR3 nucleotide sequence: TGTGCCAGCAGCGTAGGAGCCGATAGCAATCAGCCCCAGCATTTT.

The rearrangement links TRBV28 to TRBJ1-5; tentatively, D is TRBD1 (5 bases). The CDR3 runs to 12 residues. Between the trimmed V and J ends, which lost 5 bases and 7 bases, there was a span of 9 bases. Germline lookup yields CDR1 MDHEN and CDR2 SYDVKM. Written as DNA, the CDR3 is TGTGCCAGCAGTACAGGTTGGCAGCCCCAGCATTTT. Protein sequence: CASSTGWQPQHF.

V and J are TRBV11-2 and TRBJ1-2; D gene uncertain. V lost 4 bases and J 3 bases, leaving 21 bases between the germline ends. CDR1 is SGHAT and CDR2 is FQNNGV in the germline V gene. The CDR3 has 17 residues. CDR3 bases: TGTGCCAGCAGCTCCCTTTTAAGGGCTACTCAGGACTATGGCTACACCTTC. This encodes CASSSLLRATQDYGYTF.